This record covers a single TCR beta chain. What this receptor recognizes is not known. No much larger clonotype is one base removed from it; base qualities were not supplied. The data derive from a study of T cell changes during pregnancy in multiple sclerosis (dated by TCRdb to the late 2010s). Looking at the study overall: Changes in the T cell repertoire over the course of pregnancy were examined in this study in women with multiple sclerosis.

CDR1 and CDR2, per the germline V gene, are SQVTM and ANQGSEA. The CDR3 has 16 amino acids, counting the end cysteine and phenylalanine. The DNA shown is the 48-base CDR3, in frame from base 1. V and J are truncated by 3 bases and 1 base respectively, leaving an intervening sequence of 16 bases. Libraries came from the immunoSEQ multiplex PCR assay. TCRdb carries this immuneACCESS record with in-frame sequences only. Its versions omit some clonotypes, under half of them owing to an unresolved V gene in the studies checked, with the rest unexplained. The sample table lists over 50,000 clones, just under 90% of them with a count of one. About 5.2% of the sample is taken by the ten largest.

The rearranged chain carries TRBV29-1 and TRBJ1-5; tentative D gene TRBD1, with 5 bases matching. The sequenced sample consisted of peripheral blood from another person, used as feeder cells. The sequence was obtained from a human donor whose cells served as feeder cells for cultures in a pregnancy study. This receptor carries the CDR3 CSVDGQGDESNQPQHF. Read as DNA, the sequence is TGCAGCGTTGACGGGCAGGGCGATGAAAGCAATCAGCCCCAGCATTTT.